The T cell receptor (beta chain) described here comes from a study of radiation and T cells in renal cell carcinoma. Documented time point: baseline pretreatment blood. Treatment reported: 15 Gy SBRT to primary tumor, nephrectomy 4 weeks later. Only in-frame clones appear in the TCRdb table, and some are missing; sequencing was by immunoSEQ multiplex PCR. The sample lists 45,000 to 65,000 clones, around 72% occurring once. This CDR3 contains 15 residues. The V and J ends lost 2 bases and 2 bases respectively, with 9 bases between them. Germline V lookup: CDR1 LNHDA, CDR2 SQIVND (reference sequence). The specimen was blood, collected from a patient whose treatment included radiotherapy and nephrectomy. The rearrangement uses TRBV19 and TRBJ1-4; D remains ambiguous. This TCR derives from a man in his 60s with renal cell carcinoma. The CDR3 region is CASSILLGTNEKLFF. The CDR3 region has the DNA TGTGCCAGTAGTATACTTTTAGGGACTAATGAAAAACTGTTTTTT.